The present entry profiles one T cell receptor beta chain with its context. Its antigen remains unknown. There are 14 residues in the CDR3. V was cut by 0 bases and J by 5 bases, with 8 bases left in between. The germline gives CDR1 SGDLS, CDR2 YYNGEE. This specimen belongs to a study of cytomegalovirus exposure and HLA in healthy donors. Overall study: Out of about 190 million T cells, an earlier analysis found some 110 million unique TCR beta sequences in total.

In the PCR, 60 Vbeta and 13 Jbeta primers were used. Produced via immunoSEQ multiplex PCR; TCRdb's table is partial and in-frame only. The sample holds more than 150,000 clones, more than 60% seen once. Findings and caveats of the study: As a later analysis showed, several of the most significant clusters appeared to be linked to common viral pathogens.

The J gene is TRBJ2-2, the V gene TRBV9; D ambiguous. This clonotype was obtained from a woman between 35 and 50 years old in good health and CMV-seropositive. Sequencing was done on a sample of PBMCs. Written as DNA, the CDR3 is TGTGCCAGCAGCGTAGCGGAGAGGACCGGGGAGCTGTTTTTT. This gives the protein CASSVAERTGELFF.